This T cell receptor beta chain came from a study of blood T cell repertoires in COVID-19. Study in general: There were acute and convalescent COVID-19 samples, and they came from the United States, Italy and Spain. T cells, B-cell-depleted T cells, or PBMCs provided the cDNA or gDNA that served as material.

This CDR3 is 16 amino acids long. Trimming cost V 2 bases and J 1 base, with 15 bases left between them. Germline V CDR1 and CDR2: MNHEY, SVGEGT. Original handling: For nucleated cells, counts were estimated from reference gene primer amplification. TCRdb's table, derived via immunoSEQ multiplex PCR, lists solely in-frame clones and lacks some. D and trimming come from the DNA, and the V and J calls and clone size come from that table. The table shows some 88,000 clones, with 85% occurring only once. This TCR was recovered from a man aged 55 to 70 with acute or convalescent COVID-19. Sequencing used peripheral blood. The V call is TRBV6-2 or TRBV6-3, the J call TRBJ2-7, with a tentative D call TRBD1 (6 bases). CDR3 protein: CASSYPNRDPSYEQYF. DNA of the CDR3: TGTGCCAGCAGTTACCCGAACAGGGACCCTTCCTACGAGCAGTACTTC.